The 26 T cell receptor beta chains reported below all come from one sample, sequenced in a study of T cells in localized non-small cell lung cancer. The repertoire was sequenced with immunoSEQ multiplex PCR; TCRdb's copy has only in-frame clones and lacks some. Here the sample spans over 20,000 clones, roughly 90% being singletons. The sequences come from peripheral blood, collected before any cancer treatment. These receptors were collected from a male donor at least 60 years old with stage I squamous cell lung carcinoma.

The chain uses TRBV5-3 and TRBJ1-2; the D is unclear. TRBV5-3 is an ORF, and what it does is uncertain. This CDR3 has 12 amino acids. V was cut by 2 bases and J by 6 bases, with 8 bases left in between. The CDR3 sequence is CARSFGRDGYTF. In nucleotides, the CDR3 is TGTGCCAGAAGCTTTGGACGGGATGGCTACACCTTC.

This chain joins TRBV30 and TRBJ2-7; possible D gene TRBD2, 6 bases. V was pared by 1 base and J by 2 bases, with 15 bases between. This CDR3 has 15 amino acids. Per germline, CDR1 GTSNPN and CDR2 SVGIG (reference sequence). CDR3 coding DNA: TGTGCCTGGAGTGGCCCGGGACTGCCTACCTACGAGCAGTACTTC. Amino acids: CAWSGPGLPTYEQYF.

The rearrangement joins TRBV6-5 to TRBJ2-2; 7 nucleotides match TRBD2. The CDR3 loop spans 16 amino acids. Germline CDR1 reads MNHEY; CDR2 reads SVGAGI. The trim removed 2 bases at V and 5 bases at J, leaving 8 bases unmatched. Here the CDR3 DNA reads TGTGCCAGCAGTTACGGGCGGGAGCGCCAAACCGGGGAGCTGTTTTTT. Its protein is CASSYGRERQTGELFF.

This sequence joins TRBV5-6 and TRBJ2-5; D is unclear. The CDR3 runs to 13 residues. The V end lost 3 bases, the J end lost 3 bases, and 9 bases lay between the germline ends. Germline CDR1 and CDR2: SGHDT and YYEEEE. As DNA, the CDR3 is TGTGCCAGCAGCTGGTACGGAGAAGAGACCCAGTACTTC. Protein: CASSWYGEETQYF.

This rearrangement joins TRBV7-9 to TRBJ2-5; the D is unclear. CDR3 length equals 14 residues. Germline-derived CDR1 and CDR2 are SEHNR and FQNEAQ (reference sequence). Trimming stripped 1 base from V and 3 bases from J, with 9 bases between. The CDR3 protein is CASSLVAIEETQYF. CDR3 DNA: TGTGCCAGCAGCTTAGTGGCCATCGAAGAGACCCAGTACTTC.

The J gene is TRBJ1-4, the V gene TRBV2, with D uncertain. Germline V gene sequence: CDR1 SNHLY, CDR2 FYNNEI. The CDR3 consists of 11 residues. V gave up 1 base and J gave up 14 bases, with 8 bases separating them. This CDR3 reads CASSEGRNLFF. The DNA of the CDR3 is TGTGCCAGCAGTGAAGGGAGGAACCTGTTTTTT.

This clone showed up just once. The chain employs TRBV28 and TRBJ2-1; tentatively, D is TRBD1 or TRBD2 (5 bases each). The germline CDR1 and CDR2 sequences are MDHEN and SYDVKM. Trimming left V 5 bases short and J 8 bases short, with 19 bases between. CDR3 length: 15 amino acids. DNA for the CDR3: TGTGCCAGCAGTCAACCGGGACCCCCGATCGATGAGCAGTTCTTC. Its protein is CASSQPGPPIDEQFF.

The chain has TRBV19 and TRBJ1-5; tentative D call: TRBD1 (6 bases). The CDR3 contains 17 residues. Germline V gene sequence: CDR1 LNHDA, CDR2 SQIVND (reference sequence). V was trimmed by 6 bases and J by 3 bases, leaving 21 bases between them. CDR3 sequence reads: CASRRSSGARTNQPQHF. In nucleotides, the CDR3 is TGTGCCAGTAGGCGTAGTTCAGGGGCCAGGACCAATCAGCCCCAGCATTTT.

This chain uses TRBV7-9 with TRBJ1-3; no definite D call. Trimming took off 5 bases at V and 1 base at J, with 12 bases between the two ends. Germline CDR1 reads SEHNR; CDR2 reads FQNEAQ (reference sequence). There are 15 residues in the CDR3. The CDR3: CASSPNTVSGNTIYF. The CDR3 DNA sequence: TGTGCCAGCAGCCCAAATACGGTTTCTGGAAACACCATATATTTT.

This sequence joins TRBV27 and TRBJ2-1; 8 bases match TRBD2. This CDR3 has 16 residues. Germline V gene data show CDR1 as MNHEY and CDR2 as SMNVEV (reference sequence). J lost 8 bases, V lost 5 bases, and 14 bases had no gene match. The CDR3 region has the DNA TGTGCCAGCAGTACCCGTACCGGGAGGGTTGACGATGAGCAGTTCTTC. Its translation is CASSTRTGRVDDEQFF.

Concerning this clone itself: Sequence at one end of the junction differs from germline and may be a read error. This rearrangement joins TRBV7-6 to TRBJ2-1; tentative D call: TRBD2 (6 bases). Germline lookup yields CDR1 SGHVS and CDR2 FNYEAQ. The CDR3 has 16 amino acids. CDR3 region: CVSSLALVAVINEQFF. The DNA for the CDR3 is TGTGTCAGCAGCTTAGCGTTGGTAGCGGTCATCAATGAGCAGTTCTTC.

This rearrangement joins TRBV6-6 to TRBJ2-7, with 10 bases lining up with TRBD1. The CDR3 has 14 residues. The V gene's germline CDR1 is MNHNY and CDR2 SVGAGI (reference sequence). V lost 7 bases and J lost 5; bases outside the gene matches: 8. DNA of the CDR3: TGTGCCAGCAAACCGGGACAGGGGAGCGACGAGCAGTACTTC. This encodes CASKPGQGSDEQYF.

The CDR3 DNA sequence: TGCGCCAGCAGCCAAGATGTATGGGGAGGAAATTCACCCCTCCACTTT. Protein: CASSQDVWGGNSPLHF. V is TRBV4-1 and J is TRBJ1-6; no clear D gene. This CDR3 region has 16 residues. The germline V and J ends were trimmed by 0 bases and 7 bases, with 13 bases remaining between them. CDR1 MGHRA and CDR2 YSYEKL come from the germline V gene.

This clone was detected a few times. This chain links TRBV2 with TRBJ1-5; tentatively, D is TRBD1 (5 bases). The V gene lost 0 bases and the J gene lost 4 bases, with 7 bases spanning the gap. Germline assignment: CDR1 SNHLY and CDR2 FYNNEI. The CDR3 spans 14 residues. CDR3 in DNA: TGTGCCAGCAGTGAAGCGAACAGGAATCAGCCCCAGCATTTT. It yields the protein CASSEANRNQPQHF.

The CDR3 loop reads CASSLNEQGNTIYF. DNA of the CDR3: TGTGCCAGTAGCCTAAACGAACAGGGAAACACCATATATTTT. This sequence joins TRBV19 and TRBJ1-3; D is uncertain. V lost 6 bases and J lost 4, with 13 bases in between. The CDR3 covers 14 residues. Germline V gene lookup returns CDR1 LNHDA and CDR2 SQIVND (reference sequence).

This clone appeared a single time. The J gene is TRBJ2-3, the V gene TRBV15; TRBD1 is a possible D gene (6 bases). There are 15 residues in the CDR3. Between the trimmed V and J ends, which lost 5 bases and 3 bases, there was a span of 15 bases. Germline V gene lookup returns CDR1 LNHNV and CDR2 YYDKDF (reference sequence). CDR3 nucleotides: TGTGCCACCAGCCGTAGAGCACAGGGAACAGATACGCAGTATTTT. As protein: CATSRRAQGTDTQYF.

The CDR3 sequence: CASSLTFDIGNTEAFF. The CDR3 coding sequence is TGTGCCAGCAGCTTAACTTTTGATATCGGGAACACTGAAGCTTTCTTT. The chain carries TRBV7-2 and TRBJ1-1, with no clear D. Trimming took off 2 bases at V and 1 base at J, with 14 bases between the two ends. CDR1 is SGHTA and CDR2 is FQGNSA in the germline V gene. CDR3 size: 16 residues.

V and J are TRBV11-2 and TRBJ2-3, with 9 bases that match TRBD2. This CDR3 has 15 residues. Germline V gene data show CDR1 as SGHAT and CDR2 as FQNNGV. Trimming cost V 4 bases and J 2 bases; bases outside gene matches: 4. The CDR3 region has the DNA TGTGCCAGCAGCTCCCCTAGCGGGGACACAGATACGCAGTATTTT. This translates into CASSSPSGDTDTQYF.

V usage is TRBV2 and J usage is TRBJ2-3, with D maybe TRBD2 (6 bases). Germline-derived CDR1 and CDR2 are SNHLY and FYNNEI. Trimming cost V 6 bases and J 3 bases, with 13 bases left between them. This CDR3 has 14 residues. The CDR3 here is CASSRSGTTDTQYF. The CDR3 DNA is TGTGCCAGCAGCCGTTCTGGGACTACAGATACGCAGTATTTT.

This sequence joins TRBV7-8 and TRBJ1-2, with TRBD1 identical over 8 bases. The junction had 4 bases not matched to a gene; V was cut back by 3 bases and J by 4 bases. Per germline, CDR1 SGHVS and CDR2 FQNEAQ. The CDR3 is 14 residues long. CDR3 nucleotides: TGTGCCAGCAGCTTGGCCGGGACAGGCTATGGCTACACCTTC. Protein product: CASSLAGTGYGYTF.

V gene TRBV6-5 combines with J gene TRBJ1-1, with a tentative D call TRBD1 (6 bases). CDR1 is MNHEY, CDR2 SVGAGI, per germline. With 5 bases removed from V and 8 bases from J, the gap between germline ends came to 15 bases. There are 13 residues in the CDR3. DNA of the CDR3: TGTGCCAGCAGTCCCAGGGGAGGCAGAGAAGCTTTCTTT. This gives the protein CASSPRGGREAFF.

This rearrangement joins TRBV19 to TRBJ1-1; a possible D gene is TRBD1 (5 bases). The germline CDR1 and CDR2 sequences are LNHDA and SQIVND (reference sequence). The V gene lost 5 bases and the J gene lost 5 bases, with 21 bases spanning the gap. CDR3 size: 16 residues. CDR3 nucleotides: TGTGCCAGTAGTCCTCAGGCCTGGGGCGGAGGGACTGAAGCTTTCTTT. This sequence encodes CASSPQAWGGGTEAFF.

J is TRBJ2-6 and V is TRBV11-2; D is uncertain. V shed 5 bases and J shed 0 bases, with 8 bases lying between them. The germline gives CDR1 SGHAT, CDR2 FQNNGV. The CDR3 extends over 15 amino acids. The CDR3, as DNA: TGTGCCAGCAGCGAGACCCGCTCTGGGGCCAACGTCCTGACTTTC. Translation: CASSETRSGANVLTF.

The V and J genes are TRBV7-6 and TRBJ2-3, with unresolved D. The CDR3 runs 13 residues. CDR1 and CDR2 (germline): SGHVS, FNYEAQ. The ends were cut back, 1 base at V and 6 bases at J, with 8 bases in the middle. Here the CDR3 reads CASSLVVADTQYF. CDR3 DNA: TGTGCCAGCAGCTTAGTGGTCGCGGATACGCAGTATTTT.

V and J are TRBV7-9 and TRBJ1-2; 10 positions agree with TRBD1. Trimming at V came to 5 bases and at J to 3 bases, leaving 6 bases not matched to a gene. The CDR3 runs 15 residues. CDR1 and CDR2 from the germline V gene are SEHNR and FQNEAQ (reference sequence). The CDR3 reads CASSPRQGADYGYTF. In DNA, the CDR3 is TGTGCCAGCAGCCCGAGACAGGGGGCAGACTATGGCTACACCTTC.

The V and J genes are TRBV5-1 and TRBJ2-5, with 7 bases that match TRBD2. The ends lost 1 base at V and 4 bases at J; junction bases unmatched: 10. CDR1 is SGHRS, CDR2 YFSETQ, per germline. This CDR3 is built from 16 residues. CDR3 region: CASSLMGGSGAETQYF. The CDR3, as DNA: TGCGCCAGCAGCTTGATGGGCGGGAGCGGGGCAGAGACCCAGTACTTC.